This T cell receptor beta chain derives from a study of blood T cell repertoires in COVID-19. Per the study methods: Using reference gene primer amplification, nucleated cell counts were estimated. Assay: immunoSEQ multiplex PCR; the TCRdb copy retains only in-frame clones and omits some. V, J and clone size are taken as reported in that table, and D and trimming were inferred from the DNA itself. There are about 200,000 clones in the sample; more than 70% occur only once, and about 1.6% lies in the top ten. Germline V gene data show CDR1 as SGDLS and CDR2 as YYNGEE. This CDR3 has 16 residues. Trimming removed 4 bases from V and 1 base from J; junction bases left unmatched: 8.

The receptor comes from a man aged 18 to 30 with active or convalescent COVID-19. Sequenced: peripheral blood. The chain carries TRBV9 and TRBJ2-3, with TRBD1 matching over 8 bases. The CDR3 region has the DNA TGTGCCAGCAGCCCCTTTCAGGGGGCTGGCACAGATACGCAGTATTTT. Translated, it gives CASSPFQGAGTDTQYF. The entire variable domain, with the rest obtained from reference TRBV9 and TRBJ2-3, is as follows: DSGVTQTPKHLITATGQRVTLRCSPRSGDLSVYWYQQSLDQGLQFLIQYYNGEERAKGNILERFSAQQFPDLHSELNLSSLELGDSALYFCASSPFQGAGTDTQYFGPGTRLTVL.